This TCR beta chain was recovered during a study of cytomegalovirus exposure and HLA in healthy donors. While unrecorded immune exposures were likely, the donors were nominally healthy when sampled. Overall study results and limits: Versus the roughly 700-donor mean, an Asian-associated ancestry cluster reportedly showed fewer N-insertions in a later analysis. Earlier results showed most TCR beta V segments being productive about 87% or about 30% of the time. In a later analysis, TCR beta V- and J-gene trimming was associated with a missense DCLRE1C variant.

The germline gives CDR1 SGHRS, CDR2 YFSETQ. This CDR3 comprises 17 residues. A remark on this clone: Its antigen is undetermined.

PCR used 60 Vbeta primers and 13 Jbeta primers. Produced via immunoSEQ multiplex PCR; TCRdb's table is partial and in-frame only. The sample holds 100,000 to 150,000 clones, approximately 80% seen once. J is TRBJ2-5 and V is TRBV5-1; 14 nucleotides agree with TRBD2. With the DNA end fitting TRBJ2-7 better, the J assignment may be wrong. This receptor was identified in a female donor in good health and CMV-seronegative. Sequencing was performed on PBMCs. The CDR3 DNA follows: TGCGCCAGCAGCCTCCATGGGACTAGCGGGAGTAGTGGCGAGCAGTACTTC. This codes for CASSLHGTSGSSGEQYF.